The 7 T cell receptor beta chains listed next were all sequenced from one sample in a study of tumor T cells in aggressive B-cell lymphoma. Profiled with immunoSEQ multiplex PCR; TCRdb holds only in-frame clones, not every one. Of approximately 1,000 clones listed, roughly 79% are singletons. Sequencing was carried out using tumor tissue. Receptors originate from an adult with diffuse large B cell lymphoma.

The chain joins TRBV10-3 to TRBJ1-5; 9 positions agree with TRBD1. The ends lost 0 bases at V and 0 bases at J; junction bases unmatched: 9. This CDR3 region has 19 residues. Germline CDR1 and CDR2: ENHRY and SYGVKD. The CDR3 sequence: CAISESLGTGFYSNQPQHF. The CDR3, as DNA: TGTGCCATCAGTGAGTCACTTGGGACAGGGTTTTATAGCAATCAGCCCCAGCATTTT.

V gene TRBV15 combines with J gene TRBJ2-7, with 7 bases aligning to TRBD2. Trimming took 2 bases from V and 2 from J; bases not matched to a gene: 6. The CDR3 runs 15 residues. Germline assignment: CDR1 LNHNV and CDR2 YYDKDF (reference sequence). The chain's CDR3 is CATSRPTGTTYEQYF. The CDR3 DNA reads TGTGCCACCAGCAGACCAACCGGGACTACCTACGAGCAGTACTTC.

Details on this clone: The junction departs from the called germline gene at one end, perhaps through a read error. The chain links TRBV7-9 to TRBJ1-3, with D uncertain. This CDR3 region has 8 residues. The V gene's germline CDR1 is SEHNR and CDR2 FQNEAQ (reference sequence). CDR3 bases: TGTGCCAGCAGCCTAGACAATTTT. Its translation is CASSLDNF.

This chain uses TRBV14 with TRBJ2-3, with 9 nucleotides matching TRBD2. Germline assignment: CDR1 SGHDN and CDR2 FVKESK. J was trimmed by 2 bases and V by 4 bases; bases with no gene match: 10. The CDR3 covers 17 residues. Written as DNA, the CDR3 is TGTGCCAGCAGCCTAAACCAAGCGGGGGGACCCACAGATACGCAGTATTTT. It encodes CASSLNQAGGPTDTQYF.

This clone was seen more than once but under ten times. The chain joins TRBV28 to TRBJ1-4, with 7 bases identical to TRBD1. V gave up 6 bases and J gave up 7 bases; unmatched junction bases: 11. This CDR3 is 15 amino acids long. Germline CDR1 is MDHEN and CDR2 is SYDVKM. This chain's CDR3 is CASRREGGASEKLFF. DNA for the CDR3: TGTGCCAGCAGGCGCGAAGGGGGCGCGAGTGAAAAACTGTTTTTT.

The CDR3 DNA is TGCGCCAGCAGCTACGGACAGGGAGCCCCCTACGAGCAGTACTTC. Amino acid sequence: CASSYGQGAPYEQYF. The chain couples TRBV5-1 to TRBJ2-7, with TRBD1 matching over 8 bases. This CDR3 has 15 amino acids. V was clipped by 3 bases and J by 2 bases; unmatched bases: 7. Looked up from germline, CDR1 is SGHRS and CDR2 is YFSETQ.

This clone was recorded a few times. V gene TRBV13 combines with J gene TRBJ2-1; the D is unclear. V lost 0 bases and J lost 5, with 8 bases in between. The CDR3 has 14 residues. CDR1 is PRHDT, CDR2 FYEKMQ, per germline (reference sequence). The CDR3, as DNA: TGTGCCAGCAGCTTAGGGTTGCGAGACAATGAGCAGTTCTTC. Amino acid sequence: CASSLGLRDNEQFF.